What follows is one T cell receptor beta chain and its context. What it binds is not known. The CDR3 contains 16 residues. Trimming cost V 1 base and J 1 base; bases outside gene matches: 6. Germline CDR1 reads SGHNT; CDR2 reads YENEEA. This specimen comes from a study of CD8+CD57+ T cells in acquired aplastic anemia. Study results and caveats: Common to patients and controls were roughly 30 CD8+ CDR3 sequences. Patients showed no significant difference from controls in CD8+ Simpson's diversity.

The template for TCR beta VDJ and CDR3 sequence profiling was genomic DNA. TCRdb reprocessed the reads with MiXCR, giving one entry per CDR3 protein. Among 170,000 or so distinct CDR3 sequences listed, more than 40% were seen once. Sequencing involved patients with CD8+CD57+ cell expansion previously shown by flow cytometry. Everyone among the patients had severe acquired aplastic anemia. Patient blood was sampled before any therapy had been received. The chain is built from TRBV11-3 and TRBJ1-1; 7 bases line up with TRBD1. The origin of this receptor is a human donor with aplastic anemia. Sample: sorted CD4+, CD8+, or CD8+CD57+ T cells (not recorded which) from PBMCs. The CDR3 loop is CASSLGSGTANTEAFF. The CDR3 nucleotides read TGTGCCAGCAGCTTAGGGTCCGGGACAGCGAACACTGAAGCTTTCTTT. Variable domain in full (rest from reference TRBV11-3 and TRBJ1-1): EAGVVQSPRYKIIEKKQPVAFWCNPISGHNTLYWYLQNLGQGPELLIRYENEEAVDDSQLPKDRFSAERLKGVDSTLKIQPAELGDSAVYLCASSLGSGTANTEAFFGQGTRLTVV.